These 13 T cell receptor beta chains share one sample of origin, sequenced in a study of vaccination and CD4 T cells after COVID-19. Treatment given: roughly nine-day PBMC culture with coronavirus spike peptide pools or control peptides (ViraFEST assay). The Oncomine TCR Beta short-read assay sequenced DNA from cultured CD4+ T cells. TCRdb fed the PCR reads into MiXCR, producing one record per CDR3 protein. The sample holds around 14,000 distinct CDR3 sequences; less than 75% are singletons and the top ten take 11%. The antigens for these receptors are not known. The specimen was CD4+ T cells from blood, cultured in vitro. The receptor source for this set is a human donor who had recovered from COVID-19.

The chain is built from TRBV27 and TRBJ2-5; D gene uncertain. The CDR3 sequence is 13 residues long. Germline-derived CDR1 and CDR2 are MNHEY and SMNVEV (reference sequence). Trimming removed 3 bases from V and 1 base from J, with 6 bases in between. CDR3 bases: TGTGCCAGCAGTTTTACTGTCCAAGAGACCCAGTACTTC. This encodes CASSFTVQETQYF.

The chain couples TRBV28 to TRBJ1-2; unclear D gene. The CDR3 sequence is 12 residues long. The germline gives CDR1 MDHEN, CDR2 SYDVKM. V lost 2 bases to trimming and J lost 0 bases, with 1 base between them. The CDR3: CASSLANYGYTF. The CDR3 nucleotides read TGTGCCAGCAGTTTAGCTAACTATGGCTACACCTTC.

The chain carries TRBV7-6 and TRBJ1-2, with a tentative D call TRBD1 (5 bases). Germline CDR1 SGHVS, CDR2 FNYEAQ. Deletions cut 5 bases from V and 9 bases from J, with 16 bases between. The CDR3 sequence is 13 residues long. The CDR3 here is CASSPPGGTRYTF. Here the CDR3 DNA reads TGTGCCAGCAGCCCCCCTGGGGGGACCCGCTACACCTTC.

This clonotype showed up just a few times. V usage is TRBV19 and J usage is TRBJ2-7; 11 nucleotides agree with TRBD2. The germline gives CDR1 LNHDA, CDR2 SQIVND (reference sequence). With V trimmed by 4 bases and J by 3 bases, 8 bases remained unmatched. The CDR3 contains 16 residues. CDR3 protein: CASSRQGLADHYEQYF. The CDR3 bases are TGTGCCAGTAGTAGACAGGGACTAGCGGATCACTACGAGCAGTACTTC.

The sample holds a few counts of this clonotype. CDR3 loop: CATVQGNYGYTF. The CDR3 coding sequence is TGTGCCACGGTACAGGGGAACTATGGCTACACCTTC. This chain links TRBV24-1 with TRBJ1-2; 7 bases align to TRBD1. Germline V CDR1 and CDR2: KGHDR, SFDVKD. This CDR3 region has 12 residues. The ends lost 10 bases at V and 2 bases at J; junction bases unmatched: 3.

The chain uses TRBV24-1 and TRBJ2-3; 12 positions agree with TRBD2. The CDR3 consists of 17 residues. J gave up 3 bases and V 7 bases, and 10 bases lay outside the gene matches. The germline V gene has CDR1 KGHDR and CDR2 SFDVKD. The CDR3 nucleotides are TGTGCCACCAGAGCTAGCGGGAGGGCCGGGTATACAGATACGCAGTATTTT. Residues: CATRASGRAGYTDTQYF.

The chain joins TRBV28 to TRBJ1-6; 12 bases align to TRBD1. The V segment lost 8 bases and the J segment 10 bases; nucleotides outside the gene matches: 3. The CDR3 is 13 residues long. Per the germline V gene, CDR1 is MDHEN and CDR2 is SYDVKM. This CDR3 is CASQGQGASPLHF. CDR3 coding DNA: TGTGCCAGCCAGGGACAGGGGGCCTCACCCCTCCACTTT.

In its sample, this clonotype was seen once. V gene TRBV7-2 combines with J gene TRBJ2-4; D is undetermined. Trimming left V 2 bases short and J 8 bases short, with 4 bases between. This CDR3 has 11 residues. Germline CDR1 and CDR2: SGHTA and FQGNSA. CDR3 in DNA: TGTGCCAGCAGCTTACACCACATTCAGTACTTC. This encodes CASSLHHIQYF. Variable domain in full (rest from reference TRBV7-2 and TRBJ2-4): GAGVSQSPSNKVTEKGKDVELRCDPISGHTALYWYRQSLGQGLEFLIYFQGNSAPDKSGLPSDRFSAERTGGSVSTLTIQRTQQEDSAVYLCASSLHHIQYFGAGTRLSVL.

V is TRBV7-2 and J is TRBJ2-7; D remains unclear. Trimming stripped 5 bases from V and 1 base from J, with 9 bases between. The CDR3 has 13 amino acids. Per the germline V gene, CDR1 is SGHTA and CDR2 is FQGNSA. This CDR3 reads CASSPMGSYEQYF. As DNA, the CDR3 is TGTGCCAGCAGCCCAATGGGTTCCTACGAGCAGTACTTC.

In the case of this clonotype: The germline gene is not matched at one end of the junction; a read error may be the cause. This chain joins TRBV6-1 and TRBJ1-6; D might be TRBD1 (5 bases). The CDR3 spans 13 residues. Germline V gives CDR1 MNHNS, CDR2 SASEGT. CDR3 amino acids: CAISAGSNSPLHF. The CDR3 nucleotides are TGTGCCATCAGTGCAGGGTCCAATTCACCCCTCCACTTT.

The chain couples TRBV6-5 to TRBJ2-3, with D possibly being TRBD1 or TRBD2 (6 bases each). CDR1 MNHEY and CDR2 SVGAGI come from the germline V gene. V was trimmed by 2 bases and J by 7 bases, leaving 19 bases between them. This CDR3 region has 16 residues. The CDR3 region is CASSYGTGSGANTQYF. The CDR3 DNA is TGTGCCAGCAGTTACGGTACCGGCTCGGGGGCAAATACGCAGTATTTT.

This chain links TRBV5-6 with TRBJ2-3; no clear D. The germline V gene has CDR1 SGHDT and CDR2 YYEEEE. Deletions cut 4 bases from V and 10 bases from J, with 16 bases between. The CDR3 consists of 13 residues. The CDR3 nucleotides are TGTGCCAGCAGCCTAGGCCCCCCGAACGCGCAGTATTTT. Translating it yields CASSLGPPNAQYF.

The genes are TRBV20-1 and TRBJ2-5, with 9 bases identical to TRBD2. The V and J ends lost 6 bases and 4 bases, in that order; junction bases with no gene match: 12. The V gene's germline CDR1 is DFQATT and CDR2 SNEGSKA (reference sequence). This CDR3 has 15 amino acids. CDR3 protein: CSAQSGRRGGETQYF. In nucleotides, the CDR3 is TGCAGTGCCCAGAGCGGGAGGAGGGGGGGAGAGACCCAGTACTTC.